This TCR beta chain was identified during a study of blood T cells in healthy people across ages. Overall study findings and caveats: Both naive CD4+ cell counts and diversity were greater in long-lived donors than in aged donors. It was not known whether donors were CMV positive (a possible confounder of expanded clonotype changes).

A second about 7 to 11 cycle PCR used barcoded and J-beta primers. A 12-random-nucleotide template-switch adaptor tagged each cDNA molecule. MiXCR was run by TCRdb on the 5' RACE reads, yielding one entry per CDR3 protein. The sample lists roughly 680,000 distinct CDR3 sequences, approximately 49% seen once, with 25% to 35% in the top ten. The sample holds one count of this clonotype. Its specificity is unknown. The sample consisted of blood. This clonotype originated in a woman between 55 and 75 years old in good health.

The CDR3 nucleotides are TGTGCCAGCAGCTTAAGGAGGCCTACCACCGGGGAGCTGTTTTTT. Amino acids: CASSLRRPTTGELFF. This chain links TRBV7-2 with TRBJ2-2; D may be TRBD2 (5 bases). Between the trimmed V and J ends, which lost 2 bases and 4 bases, there was a span of 11 bases. This CDR3 has 15 residues. In germline, CDR1 is SGHTA, CDR2 FQGNSA.